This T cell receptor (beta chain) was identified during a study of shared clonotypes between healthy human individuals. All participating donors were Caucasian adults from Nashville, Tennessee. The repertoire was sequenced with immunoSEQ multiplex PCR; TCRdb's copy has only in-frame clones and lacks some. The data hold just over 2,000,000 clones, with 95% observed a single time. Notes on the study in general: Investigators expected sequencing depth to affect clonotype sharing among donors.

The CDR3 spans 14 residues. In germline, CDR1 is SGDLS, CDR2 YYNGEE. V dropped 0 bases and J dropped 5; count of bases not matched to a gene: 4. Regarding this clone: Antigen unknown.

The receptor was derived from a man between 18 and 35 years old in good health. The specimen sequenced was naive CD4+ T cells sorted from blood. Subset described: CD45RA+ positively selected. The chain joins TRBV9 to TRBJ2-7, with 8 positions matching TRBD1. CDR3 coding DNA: TGTGCCAGCAGCGTAGGGGGACAGGACCACGAGCAGTACTTC. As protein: CASSVGGQDHEQYF.